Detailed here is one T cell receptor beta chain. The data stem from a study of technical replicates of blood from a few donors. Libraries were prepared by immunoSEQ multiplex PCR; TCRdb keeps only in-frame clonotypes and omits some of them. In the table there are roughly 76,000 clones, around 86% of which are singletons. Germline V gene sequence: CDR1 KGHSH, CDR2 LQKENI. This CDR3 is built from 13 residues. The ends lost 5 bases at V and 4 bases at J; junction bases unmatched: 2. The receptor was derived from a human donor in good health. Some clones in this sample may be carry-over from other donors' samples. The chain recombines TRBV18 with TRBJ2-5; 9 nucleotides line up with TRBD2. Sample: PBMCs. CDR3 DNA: TGTGCCAGCTCAACGGGACTAGCAGAGACCCAGTACTTC. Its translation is CASSTGLAETQYF.